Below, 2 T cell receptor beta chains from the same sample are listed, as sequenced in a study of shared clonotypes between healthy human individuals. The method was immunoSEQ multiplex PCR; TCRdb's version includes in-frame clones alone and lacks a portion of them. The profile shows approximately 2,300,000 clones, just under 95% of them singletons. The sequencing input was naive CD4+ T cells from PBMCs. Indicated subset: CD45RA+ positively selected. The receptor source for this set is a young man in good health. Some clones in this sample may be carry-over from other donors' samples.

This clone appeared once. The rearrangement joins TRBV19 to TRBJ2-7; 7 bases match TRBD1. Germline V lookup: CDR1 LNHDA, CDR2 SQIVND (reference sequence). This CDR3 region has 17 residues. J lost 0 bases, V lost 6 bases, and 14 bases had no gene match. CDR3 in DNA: TGTGCCAGTAGCAAACTGGGACAGTCCCAAAGCTCCTACGAGCAGTACTTC. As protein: CASSKLGQSQSSYEQYF.

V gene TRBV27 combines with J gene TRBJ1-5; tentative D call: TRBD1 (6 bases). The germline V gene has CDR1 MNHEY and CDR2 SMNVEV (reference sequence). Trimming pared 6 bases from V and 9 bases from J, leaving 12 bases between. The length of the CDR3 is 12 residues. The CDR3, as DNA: TGTGCCAGCAGCACAGCAGGGGTGCCCCAGCATTTT. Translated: CASSTAGVPQHF.